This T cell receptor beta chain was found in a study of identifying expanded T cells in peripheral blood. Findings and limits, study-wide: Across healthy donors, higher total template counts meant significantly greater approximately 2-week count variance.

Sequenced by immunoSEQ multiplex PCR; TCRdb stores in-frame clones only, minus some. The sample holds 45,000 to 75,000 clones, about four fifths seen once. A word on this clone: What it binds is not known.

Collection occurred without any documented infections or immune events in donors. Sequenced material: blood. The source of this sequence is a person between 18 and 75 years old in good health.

The CDR3 protein is CAISEGFQNQPQHF. The CDR3 DNA follows: TGTGCCATCAGTGAGGGGTTCCAGAATCAGCCCCAGCATTTT. This sequence joins TRBV10-3 and TRBJ1-5; D not resolved. V was cut by 2 bases and J by 4 bases, with 9 bases left in between. Germline CDR1 is ENHRY and CDR2 is SYGVKD. The CDR3 consists of 14 residues.